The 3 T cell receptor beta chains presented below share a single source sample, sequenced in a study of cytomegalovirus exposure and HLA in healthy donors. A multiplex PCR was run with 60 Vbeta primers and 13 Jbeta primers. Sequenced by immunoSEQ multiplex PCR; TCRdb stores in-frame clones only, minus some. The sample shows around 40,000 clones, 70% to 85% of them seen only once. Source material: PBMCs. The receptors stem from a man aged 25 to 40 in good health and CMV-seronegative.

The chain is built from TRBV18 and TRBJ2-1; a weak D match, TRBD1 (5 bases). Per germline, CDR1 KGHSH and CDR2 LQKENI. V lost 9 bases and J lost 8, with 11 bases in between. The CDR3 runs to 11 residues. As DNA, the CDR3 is TGTGCCAGTTCTCAAGGGGATGAGCAGTTCTTC. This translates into CASSQGDEQFF.

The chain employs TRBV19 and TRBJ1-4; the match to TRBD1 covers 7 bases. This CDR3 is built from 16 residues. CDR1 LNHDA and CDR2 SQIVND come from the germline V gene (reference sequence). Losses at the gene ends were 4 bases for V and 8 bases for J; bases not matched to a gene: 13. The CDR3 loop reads CASSTRFRDRGEKLFF. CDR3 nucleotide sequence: TGTGCCAGTAGTACCCGCTTCCGGGACAGAGGGGAAAAACTGTTTTTT.

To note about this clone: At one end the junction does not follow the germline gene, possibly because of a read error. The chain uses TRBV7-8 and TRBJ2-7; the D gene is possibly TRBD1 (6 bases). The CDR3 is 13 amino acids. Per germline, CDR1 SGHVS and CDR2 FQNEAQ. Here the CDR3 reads CSSSLRQAYEQYF. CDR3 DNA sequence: TGTTCCAGCAGCCTAAGACAGGCCTACGAGCAGTACTTC.